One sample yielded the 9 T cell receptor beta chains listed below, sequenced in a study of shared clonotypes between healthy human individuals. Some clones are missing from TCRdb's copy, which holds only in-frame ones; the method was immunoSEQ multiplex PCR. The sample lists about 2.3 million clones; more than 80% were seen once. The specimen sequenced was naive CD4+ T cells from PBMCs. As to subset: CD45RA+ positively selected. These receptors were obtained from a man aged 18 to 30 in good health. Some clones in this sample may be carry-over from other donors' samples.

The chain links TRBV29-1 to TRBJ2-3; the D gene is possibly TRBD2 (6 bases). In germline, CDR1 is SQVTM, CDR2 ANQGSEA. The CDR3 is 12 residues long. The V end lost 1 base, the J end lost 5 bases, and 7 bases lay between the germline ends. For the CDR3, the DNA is TGCAGCGTTGAAGTGGGAGGAGATACGCAGTATTTT. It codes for CSVEVGGDTQYF.

The CDR3 sequence: CASSYSRGLYGYTF. Written as DNA, the CDR3 is TGTGCCAGCAGTTACTCTAGGGGCCTCTATGGCTACACCTTC. This chain links TRBV6-5 with TRBJ1-2; TRBD1 is a possible D gene (5 bases). Trimming cost V 0 bases and J 4 bases, with 9 bases left between them. This CDR3 contains 14 residues. The germline V gene has CDR1 MNHEY and CDR2 SVGAGI.

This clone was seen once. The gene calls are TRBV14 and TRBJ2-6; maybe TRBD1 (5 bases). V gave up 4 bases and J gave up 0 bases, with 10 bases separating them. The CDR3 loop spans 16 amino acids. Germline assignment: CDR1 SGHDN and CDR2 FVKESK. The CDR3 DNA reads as TGTGCCAGCAGCCGACTTCAGGGCTCTGGGGCCAACGTCCTGACTTTC. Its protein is CASSRLQGSGANVLTF.

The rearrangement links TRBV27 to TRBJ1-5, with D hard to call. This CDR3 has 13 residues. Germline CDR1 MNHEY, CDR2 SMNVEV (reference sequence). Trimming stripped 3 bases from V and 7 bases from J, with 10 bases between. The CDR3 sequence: CASSFSFGQPQHF. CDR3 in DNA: TGTGCCAGCAGTTTTTCGTTTGGACAGCCCCAGCATTTT.

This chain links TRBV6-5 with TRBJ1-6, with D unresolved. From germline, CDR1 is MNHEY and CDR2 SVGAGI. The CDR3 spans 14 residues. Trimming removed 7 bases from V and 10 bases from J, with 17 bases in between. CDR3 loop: CASKLSATGSPLHF. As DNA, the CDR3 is TGTGCCAGCAAACTAAGCGCCACGGGCTCACCCCTCCACTTT.

This chain's CDR3 is CASSSFGGNQPQHF. The CDR3 DNA is TGTGCCAGCAGTTCCTTTGGTGGCAATCAGCCCCAGCATTTT. The chain couples TRBV28 to TRBJ1-5; the D is unclear. The CDR3 totals 14 residues. The V gene lost 4 bases and the J gene lost 2 bases, with 9 bases spanning the gap. Germline V CDR1 and CDR2: MDHEN, SYDVKM.

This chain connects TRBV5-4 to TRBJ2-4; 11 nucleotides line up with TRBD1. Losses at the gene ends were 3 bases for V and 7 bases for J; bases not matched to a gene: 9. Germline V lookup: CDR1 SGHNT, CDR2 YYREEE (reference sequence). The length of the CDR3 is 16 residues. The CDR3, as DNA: TGTGCCAGCAGCTCCGGACAGGGGGCCTCTGGGAACATTCAGTACTTC. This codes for CASSSGQGASGNIQYF.

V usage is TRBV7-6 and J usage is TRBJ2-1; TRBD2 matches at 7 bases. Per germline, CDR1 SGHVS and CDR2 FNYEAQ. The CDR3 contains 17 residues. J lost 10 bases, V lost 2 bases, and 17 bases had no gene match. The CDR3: CASSLRLGLEVVKEQFF. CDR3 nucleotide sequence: TGTGCCAGCAGCTTACGTCTCGGACTAGAGGTAGTTAAGGAGCAGTTCTTC.

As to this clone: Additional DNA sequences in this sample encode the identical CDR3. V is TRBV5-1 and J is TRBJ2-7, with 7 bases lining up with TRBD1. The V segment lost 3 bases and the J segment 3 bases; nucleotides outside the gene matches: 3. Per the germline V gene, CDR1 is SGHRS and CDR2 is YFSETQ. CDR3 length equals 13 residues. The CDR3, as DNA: TGCGCCAGCAGCTCGGGACAGAGCTACGAGCAGTACTTC. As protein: CASSSGQSYEQYF.